This is a list of T cell receptor beta chains from one sample in a study of T-cell memory formation after mild COVID-19. MiXCR, run by TCRdb on the 5' RACE reads, gives a single entry per CDR3 protein. The sample lists 450,000 to 700,000 distinct CDR3 sequences; more than 15% were seen once. Sequencing was done on a sample of PBMCs or a T cell subset sorted from them (not recorded which). The receptors stem from an adult woman who had mild COVID-19 (a few samples of this study predate the infection). Cell type and time point are not known. Both conserved end residues are part of each CDR3.

CDR3 length | V gene | CDR3 protein
15 | TRBV4-1 | CASSQESGGNSPLHF
14 | TRBV7-9 | CASSLFGGTFEQYF
14 | TRBV14 | CASSQGGFTGELFF
15 | TRBV20-1 | CSARPRVLENTEAFF
16 | TRBV4-2 | CASSPTLAGPSYEQYF
13 | TRBV7-9 | CASSGDRGLEAFF
17 | TRBV7-9 | CASSPLEASGDTDTQYF
14 | TRBV9 | CASSPPPSNTEAFF
14 | TRBV9 | CASSWGAGEETQYF
12 | TRBV12-3/TRBV12-4 | CASSNRASPLHF
15 | TRBV18 | CASSPPQGTKAEAFF
15 | TRBV7-8 | CASSLAFRFNSPLHF
15 | TRBV29-1 | CSVEGGTGGEIGYTF
15 | TRBV4-1 | CASSQIGQGSDIQYF
16 | TRBV12-3/TRBV12-4 | CASSLAERELHNEQFF
16 | TRBV25-1 | CASSEWAGAYNSPLHF
14 | TRBV20-1 | CSAMPRDSAYEQYF
17 | TRBV25-1 | CASSEYGNRGRDNEQFF
14 | TRBV5-1 | CASSLDRGNYGYTF
12 | TRBV5-1 | CASSAGQNTQYF
15 | TRBV7-3 | CASSSGLEPPGTQYF
14 | TRBV7-3 | CASSQIGSGHEQFF
13 | TRBV4-1 | CASSQADGQPQHF
14 | TRBV6-2/TRBV6-3 | CASGSGASYNEQFF
14 | TRBV27 | CASSRFRGADTQYF
15 | TRBV9 | CASSAAGTGYEEQYF
14 | TRBV20-1 | CSAISGTPWNEQFF
13 | TRBV7-2 | CADRDRDLETQYF
13 | TRBV7-2 | CASSLTKFYEQYF
14 | TRBV7-9 | CASSFYSSNTEAFF
12 | TRBV2 | CASSERRQTQYF
18 | TRBV4-1 | CASSQEGGLRGQGGQAFF
16 | TRBV5-1 | CASSLTAKGNTGELFF
14 | TRBV12-3/TRBV12-4 | CASSGGQKNSPLHF
14 | TRBV7-6 | CASSLGGGANVLTF
16 | TRBV5-1 | CASSFPQTGYTDTQYF
17 | TRBV7-2 | CASSLAGVASYTDTQYF
18 | TRBV5-5 | CASSYSRGLISSYNEQFF